This T cell receptor (beta chain) is drawn from a study of control samples from healthy donors and cancer patients. Produced via immunoSEQ multiplex PCR; TCRdb's table is partial and in-frame only. The profile shows 53,000 or so clones, roughly 87% of them singletons. V gave up 1 base and J gave up 4 bases, with 5 bases separating them. From germline, CDR1 is SGHTA and CDR2 FQGNSA. This CDR3 has 13 residues. This receptor was obtained from a man aged 55 to 70 with head and neck cancer. The sample was PBMCs. This chain connects TRBV7-2 to TRBJ2-1; D gene ambiguous. CDR3 region: CASSLVQYNEQFF. In nucleotides, the CDR3 is TGTGCCAGCAGCTTAGTTCAATACAATGAGCAGTTCTTC.